The next 4 T cell receptor gamma chains were all read from a single sample in a study of γδ T cells in repeated Plasmodium falciparum infection. Bulk repertoires came from Vgamma9/Vdelta2+ or Vdelta2-negative gammadelta T cells flow-sorted from PBMC. TCRdb applied CATT to the multiplex PCR reads for clone calling. Of about 30,000 gamma-chain clones listed, more than 1.4% are singletons. The sample taken for sequencing was gamma-delta T cells from blood. The source is a pool of human donors (malaria-infected and uninfected, not separated).

Of note for this clone: TCRdb attributes to this sequence the protein of a much larger clone, which differs from the DNA translation at residue 9; a read error is likely, and the protein displayed is translated from the DNA. The sample has other DNA sequences that encode this CDR3 too. J is TRGJP and V is TRGV9. In the absence of a J gene in TCRdb, the DNA was matched to germline to assign it here. CDR1 GITISATS and CDR2 ISYDGTV come from the germline V gene (reference sequence). V shed 1 base and J 5 bases; nucleotides not matched to a gene: 14. This CDR3 has 20 amino acids. CDR3 residues: CALWEVPTREKELGKKIKVF. CDR3 bases: TGTGCCTTGTGGGAGGTCCCAACCAGGGAGAAAGAGTTGGGCAAAAAAATCAAGGTATTT.

This clone was seen more than once but under ten times. This DNA's translation and the protein TCRdb lists, from a much larger clone, do not match at residue 13, likely due to a read error; the protein shown is translated from the DNA. The chain couples TRGV9 to TRGJP. TCRdb is silent on the J gene; assignment here came from matching the DNA to germline. This CDR3 contains 18 residues. Germline loops: CDR1 GITISATS, CDR2 ISYDGTV (reference sequence). Here the CDR3 DNA reads TGTGCCTTGTGGGAGGTGTCGGCAGACGTTGCGGGCGAAAAAATCAAGGTATTT. This encodes CALWEVSADVAGEKIKVF.

This clone was seen repeatedly, ten times or more. The same CDR3 can be traced to other DNA sequences in this sample. This chain connects TRGV4 to TRGJ1 or TRGJ2. TCRdb supplies no J gene; here it was assigned by aligning the nucleotide sequence to germline. V lost 5 bases and J lost 3; bases outside the gene matches: 7. The V gene's germline CDR1 is EGSTGY and CDR2 YDSYTSSV. The CDR3 totals 13 residues. The CDR3 region has the DNA TGTGCCACCTGGGGGGGGGGTTATTATAAGAAACTCTTT. It specifies CATWGGGYYKKLF.

This clone was picked up many times. This could be a read error, since a much larger clone is one nucleotide away. The V gene is TRGV3; the J gene was not called. The CDR3 runs to 15 residues. Germline-derived CDR1 and CDR2 are VTNTFY and YDVSTARD (reference sequence). This chain's CDR3 is CATWDRPKDYYKELF. As DNA, the CDR3 is TGTGCCACCTGGGACAGGCCCAAAGATTATTATAAGGAACTCTTT.